A single sample gave rise to the 4 T cell receptor beta chains below, sequenced in a study of T-cell reconstitution after alpha-beta-depleted transplantation in children. Unique molecular identifiers were built into the TCRbeta library. MiXCR, run by TCRdb on the PCR reads, gives a single entry per CDR3 protein. The sample gives around 440,000 distinct CDR3 sequences, roughly a tenth of which show up once; just over 2% is in the top ten. Sequencing used PBMCs, obtained before TCRalphabeta/CD19-depleted stem cell transplant. Source of these receptors: a child aged 2 to 10 with inherited bone marrow failure, due to receive a stem cell transplant.

This clonotype came up many times. The gene calls are TRBV20-1 and TRBJ2-1; 10 bases match TRBD2. The CDR3 has 12 amino acids. V lost 5 bases to trimming and J lost 16 bases; unmatched junction nucleotides: 11. Germline V gives CDR1 DFQATT, CDR2 SNEGSKA (reference sequence). CDR3 DNA sequence: TGCAGTGCTTCTAACCCGGGACTAGCGTCTTTCTTC. The encoded protein is CSASNPGLASFF.

This clonotype has a count of ten or more. This chain connects TRBV7-9 to TRBJ1-1, with a tentative D call TRBD1 (5 bases). This CDR3 is 14 amino acids long. From germline, CDR1 is SEHNR and CDR2 FQNEAQ (reference sequence). V shed 5 bases and J shed 4 bases, with 14 bases lying between them. CDR3 bases: TGTGCCAGCAGCGGAACAAGGGGTGGCACTGAAGCTTTCTTT. Amino acid sequence: CASSGTRGGTEAFF.

To note about this clonotype: This could be a read error, since a much larger clone is one nucleotide away. This rearrangement joins TRBV12-3 or TRBV12-4 to TRBJ1-1, with a possible D match to TRBD1 (5 bases). V lost 1 base and J lost 4, with 7 bases in between. The CDR3 has 13 amino acids. The DNA for the CDR3 is TGTGCCAGCAGTTTAGAGGGGCTCACTGAAGCTTTCTTT. It translates to CASSLEGLTEAFF.

This clonotype showed up many times. V usage is TRBV5-1 and J usage is TRBJ2-5; D is ambiguous. The length of the CDR3 is 12 residues. V was pared by 3 bases and J by 3 bases, with 6 bases between. CDR1 and CDR2 (germline): SGHRS, YFSETQ. The CDR3 coding sequence is TGCGCCAGCAGCTCACAAGAAGAGACCCAGTACTTC. Residues: CASSSQEETQYF.